The sequence of this T cell receptor (beta chain) was determined in a study of blood T cell repertoires in COVID-19. Study as a whole: Both acute and convalescent COVID-19 samples were obtained from the United States, Italy and Spain.

V was shortened by 1 base and J by 0 bases, with 10 bases between the two germline ends. Germline lookup yields CDR1 SGHTA and CDR2 FQGTGA. There are 16 residues in the CDR3. As originally analysed: It was from reference gene primer amplification that nucleated cell counts were estimated. TCRdb's copy holds only in-frame clones and misses some; the assay was immunoSEQ multiplex PCR. V and J calls and clone size are copied from that table; D and trimming were computed from the DNA. The table has 90,000 to 140,000 clones, approximately 80% seen once; the top ten hold less than 45%. This clonotype was obtained from a man older than 75 with acute or convalescent COVID-19. The specimen was peripheral blood. This sequence joins TRBV7-3 and TRBJ2-4; D is unresolved. CDR3 sequence: CASSLSRSLAKNIQYF. In DNA form, the CDR3 reads TGTGCCAGCAGCTTAAGTAGGAGTTTAGCCAAAAACATTCAGTACTTC.